The 29 T cell receptor beta chains below were found in one sample sequenced in a study of OX40 agonist ivuxolimab in advanced cancers. Profiling relied on immunoSEQ multiplex PCR, and the TCRdb table lists in-frame clones only, not all of them. Of around 100,000 clones in the sample, 90% to 96% are singletons; the top ten hold 2% to 2.5%. The sample here was CD4+ or CD8+ T cells sorted from blood, taken in a trial of the OX40 agonist ivuxolimab. All receptors come from an adult with an advanced solid tumor such as melanoma, head and neck, liver or kidney cancer.

The chain is built from TRBV7-8 and TRBJ2-1; 8 bases line up with TRBD1. CDR3 size: 18 residues. The trim removed 0 bases at V and 7 bases at J, leaving 14 bases unmatched. Germline V gene sequence: CDR1 SGHVS, CDR2 FQNEAQ. CDR3 DNA sequence: TGTGCCAGCAGCTTAGCCGTAGCCCCGACAGGGGTGGGGAATGAGCAGTTCTTC. Translation: CASSLAVAPTGVGNEQFF.

For the CDR3, the DNA is TGTGCCAGAACCGAACGGCCACTGTATAGCAATCAGCCCCAGCATTTT. Its translation: CARTERPLYSNQPQHF. V and J are TRBV5-3 and TRBJ1-5, with unresolved D. TRBV5-3 is an ORF for which the function is uncertain. V was pared by 6 bases and J by 0 bases, with 16 bases between. The CDR3 runs to 16 residues.

A remark on this clone: Other nucleotide sequences in the sample specify the same CDR3. This chain joins TRBV5-6 and TRBJ1-2, with D unclear. Trimming took 0 bases from V and 5 from J, leaving 5 bases between them. Germline assignment: CDR1 SGHDT and CDR2 YYEEEE. This CDR3 is built from 12 residues. This CDR3 reads CASSLGDYGYTF. Written as DNA, the CDR3 is TGTGCCAGCAGCTTGGGAGATTATGGCTACACCTTC.

This rearrangement joins TRBV5-6 to TRBJ2-7; 11 bases match TRBD2. CDR1 is SGHDT and CDR2 is YYEEEE in the germline V gene. This CDR3 is built from 16 residues. V lost 4 bases, J lost 6 bases, and 12 bases stayed unmatched. The CDR3 reads CASSLGTGLAGIEQYF. CDR3 coding DNA: TGTGCCAGCAGCCTGGGTACAGGACTAGCGGGTATCGAGCAGTACTTC.

The chain recombines TRBV19 with TRBJ2-5; D remains unclear. Germline V gene data show CDR1 as LNHDA and CDR2 as SQIVND (reference sequence). The CDR3 has 12 residues. V was pared by 9 bases and J by 2 bases, with 10 bases between. This CDR3 is CASGYTQETQYF. The CDR3 DNA reads as TGTGCCAGCGGGTATACTCAAGAGACCCAGTACTTC.

The chain has TRBV19 and TRBJ1-5, with a possible D match to TRBD1 (6 bases). V lost 6 bases, J lost 0 bases, and 6 bases lay in between. Germline V gene lookup returns CDR1 LNHDA and CDR2 SQIVND (reference sequence). The CDR3 is made up of 13 amino acids. This CDR3 reads CASRTGSNQPQHF. CDR3 DNA: TGTGCCAGTAGGACAGGTAGCAATCAGCCCCAGCATTTT.

The chain joins TRBV6-5 to TRBJ2-1; 8 nucleotides line up with TRBD1. Germline trimming cut 0 bases from V and 9 bases from J; bases unmatched to any gene: 4. CDR1 is MNHEY, CDR2 SVGAGI, per germline. This CDR3 comprises 14 residues. CDR3 residues: CASSYSGQGSEQFF. In DNA form, the CDR3 reads TGTGCCAGCAGTTACTCTGGACAGGGCAGTGAGCAGTTCTTC.

The chain joins TRBV27 to TRBJ1-1; D unresolved. This CDR3 comprises 15 residues. V was pared by 3 bases and J by 8 bases, with 19 bases between. Germline CDR1 reads MNHEY; CDR2 reads SMNVEV (reference sequence). CDR3 in amino acids: CASSLTPGTFSEAFF. CDR3 in DNA: TGTGCCAGCAGTTTGACACCCGGTACCTTCTCAGAAGCTTTCTTT.

This clone occurred once. This chain uses TRBV19 with TRBJ2-7; D remains unclear. Germline assignment: CDR1 LNHDA and CDR2 SQIVND (reference sequence). Trimming shortened V by 1 base and J by 2 bases, and 9 bases separated the two germline ends. The CDR3 has 14 amino acids. The CDR3 region has the DNA TGTGCCAGTAGTATAGCGGGCCAGACCTACGAGCAGTACTTC. Protein: CASSIAGQTYEQYF.

The chain couples TRBV28 to TRBJ1-5; the D is unclear. V shed 3 bases and J shed 0 bases, with 6 bases lying between them. CDR3 length equals 14 residues. Germline V gene lookup returns CDR1 MDHEN and CDR2 SYDVKM. The CDR3 nucleotides read TGTGCCAGCAGTTTGGACGGTAGCAATCAGCCCCAGCATTTT. Its protein product is CASSLDGSNQPQHF.

This clone was counted a single time. The chain employs TRBV28 and TRBJ1-2; D remains unclear. The CDR3 sequence is 11 residues long. With 5 bases removed from V and 7 bases from J, the gap between germline ends came to 8 bases. Germline CDR1 reads MDHEN; CDR2 reads SYDVKM. CDR3 coding DNA: TGTGCCAGCAGTGCATACCGTGGCTACACCTTC. Its translation: CASSAYRGYTF.

The V call is TRBV19, the J call TRBJ2-1; 11 bases fit TRBD2. The junction had 8 bases not matched to a gene; V was cut back by 4 bases and J by 9 bases. Germline V gene data show CDR1 as LNHDA and CDR2 as SQIVND (reference sequence). CDR3 length: 15 residues. The CDR3 coding sequence is TGTGCCAGTAGTACCGGGACTAGCGGAGGAGGTGAGCAGTTCTTC. It translates to CASSTGTSGGGEQFF.

The CDR3 DNA reads as TGTGCCAGCAGTTTAGGGGCAGGGGGAGGTCAGCCCCAGCATTTT. The encoded protein is CASSLGAGGGQPQHF. V is TRBV27 and J is TRBJ1-5, with TRBD1 identical over 7 bases. After removal of 2 bases from V and 6 bases from J, the junction contained 7 bases not matched to a gene. Germline lookup yields CDR1 MNHEY and CDR2 SMNVEV (reference sequence). This CDR3 spans 15 amino acids.

V gene TRBV19 combines with J gene TRBJ2-7; a possible D gene is TRBD1 (6 bases). V lost 6 bases and J 6 bases, leaving 18 bases between the germline ends. CDR1 and CDR2 from the germline V gene are LNHDA and SQIVND (reference sequence). The CDR3 runs 14 residues. The CDR3 sequence: CASSHRAVLAEQYF. DNA for the CDR3: TGTGCCAGTAGCCACAGGGCCGTCCTCGCCGAGCAGTACTTC.

A word on this clone: This sample includes further DNA sequences coding for the same CDR3. Here the CDR3 DNA reads TGTGCCAGCAGCTTGGGGACCTACGAGCAGTACTTC. This gives the protein CASSLGTYEQYF. The chain recombines TRBV5-6 with TRBJ2-7; D ambiguous. The CDR3 runs to 12 residues. Germline CDR1 and CDR2: SGHDT and YYEEEE. Trimming took off 0 bases at V and 2 bases at J, with 3 bases between the two ends.

This clone was observed a single time. The genes are TRBV4-3 and TRBJ1-2, with 9 bases aligning to TRBD1. This CDR3 comprises 15 residues. CDR1 and CDR2 (germline): LGHNA, YSLEER. V dropped 1 base and J dropped 2; count of bases not matched to a gene: 2. In DNA, the CDR3 is TGCGCCAGCAGCCAAGGGACAGGGGCCAACTATGGCTACACCTTC. Protein: CASSQGTGANYGYTF.

The chain carries TRBV28 and TRBJ2-7, with D perhaps matching TRBD1 (5 bases). This CDR3 spans 13 amino acids. CDR1 is MDHEN and CDR2 is SYDVKM in the germline V gene. V was clipped by 6 bases and J by 2 bases, with 11 bases between them. The CDR3 nucleotides read TGTGCCAGCAGCCCATCGACAGCCTACGAGCAGTACTTC. Translated, it gives CASSPSTAYEQYF.

The CDR3 nucleotides are TGTGCCAGCAGCTTGGTGTCTGGTCCTGAAGCTTTCTTT. Its translation: CASSLVSGPEAFF. The chain is built from TRBV5-8 and TRBJ1-1; D is unresolved. The V and J ends lost 0 bases and 6 bases respectively, with 9 bases between them. Germline CDR1 reads SGHTS; CDR2 reads YDEGEE. The length of the CDR3 is 13 residues.

The chain employs TRBV6-1 and TRBJ2-7; unclear D gene. CDR1 MNHNS and CDR2 SASEGT come from the germline V gene. V lost 1 base, J lost 4 bases, and 8 bases lay in between. This CDR3 region has 13 residues. The CDR3 DNA is TGTGCCAGCAGTGAAGTAGCCGAGTACGAGCAGTACTTC. As protein: CASSEVAEYEQYF.

The chain joins TRBV10-2 to TRBJ2-2; possibly TRBD2 for D (6 bases). Germline CDR1 reads WSHSY; CDR2 reads SAAADI. The length of the CDR3 is 14 residues. Between the trimmed V and J ends, which lost 7 bases and 4 bases, there was a span of 13 bases. The CDR3 DNA sequence: TGCGCCAGCAAAGAGGCGGGGTTCACCGGGGAGCTGTTTTTT. This sequence encodes CASKEAGFTGELFF.

The sample holds one count of this clone. This chain links TRBV5-1 with TRBJ2-7, with 7 bases lining up with TRBD1. V lost 0 bases and J lost 4; bases outside the gene matches: 10. This CDR3 comprises 16 residues. Germline V gene sequence: CDR1 SGHRS, CDR2 YFSETQ. The CDR3 loop reads CASSLVPSGTAYEQYF. CDR3 DNA: TGCGCCAGCAGCTTGGTGCCCTCCGGGACAGCATACGAGCAGTACTTC.

The sample holds one count of this clone. The chain links TRBV7-9 to TRBJ1-4, with D uncertain. The CDR3 extends over 17 amino acids. V was clipped by 0 bases and J by 0 bases, with 11 bases between them. Germline assignment: CDR1 SEHNR and CDR2 FQNEAQ (reference sequence). The CDR3 protein is CASSLAEELATNEKLFF. CDR3 nucleotide sequence: TGTGCCAGCAGCTTAGCCGAGGAACTAGCAACTAATGAAAAACTGTTTTTT.

The V and J genes are TRBV5-1 and TRBJ1-1; D remains ambiguous. There are 13 residues in the CDR3. Per the germline V gene, CDR1 is SGHRS and CDR2 is YFSETQ. The V and J ends lost 4 bases and 1 base respectively, with 8 bases between them. CDR3 sequence reads: CASSPGKNTEAFF. The CDR3 bases are TGCGCCAGCAGCCCCGGGAAGAACACTGAAGCTTTCTTT.

This sequence joins TRBV27 and TRBJ2-5; TRBD2 agrees at 10 bases. Germline V gene sequence: CDR1 MNHEY, CDR2 SMNVEV (reference sequence). This CDR3 spans 16 amino acids. Unmatched junction bases numbered 5, after V lost 2 bases and J lost 2 bases. The CDR3 region is CASSLLAGELQETQYF. For the CDR3, the DNA is TGTGCCAGCAGTTTACTAGCGGGGGAATTACAAGAGACCCAGTACTTC.

CDR3 protein: CASSLGGGTYNEQFF. The CDR3 region has the DNA TGTGCCAGCAGCTTAGGAGGGGGCACCTACAATGAGCAGTTCTTC. This sequence joins TRBV11-2 and TRBJ2-1; TRBD1 matches 7 bases. J lost 2 bases, V lost 1 base, and 2 bases had no gene match. Germline values: CDR1 SGHAT, CDR2 FQNNGV. The CDR3 loop spans 15 amino acids.

V and J are TRBV7-9 and TRBJ1-1; the D gene is possibly TRBD1 (5 bases). Looked up from germline, CDR1 is SEHNR and CDR2 is FQNEAQ (reference sequence). This CDR3 comprises 14 residues. Trimming pared 3 bases from V and 8 bases from J, leaving 16 bases between. The CDR3 bases are TGTGCCAGCAGCTTCGGAGGGGCCGTCGGGGAAGCTTTCTTT. Translation gives CASSFGGAVGEAFF.

The chain employs TRBV11-2 and TRBJ2-7; TRBD1 aligns across 9 bases. V shed 1 base, J shed 3 bases, and the junction held 4 bases outside the gene matches. Germline V lookup: CDR1 SGHAT, CDR2 FQNNGV. CDR3 length: 15 amino acids. CDR3 DNA: TGTGCCAGCAGCTTAGGGCCGACAGGGGGCTACGAGCAGTACTTC. This sequence encodes CASSLGPTGGYEQYF.

This clone was counted once. The gene calls are TRBV11-3 and TRBJ2-5, with D possibly being TRBD2 (5 bases). Germline V gene data show CDR1 as SGHNT and CDR2 as YENEEA. V was trimmed by 1 base and J by 6 bases, leaving 9 bases between them. The CDR3 contains 13 residues. The CDR3 spells CASSLGLGKTQYF. CDR3 DNA sequence: TGTGCCAGCAGCTTAGGCCTCGGGAAGACCCAGTACTTC.

V gene TRBV7-3 combines with J gene TRBJ2-1, with a possible D match to TRBD2 (5 bases). Germline CDR1 and CDR2: SGHTA and FQGTGA. This CDR3 region has 15 residues. The ends were cut back, 3 bases at V and 1 base at J, with 10 bases in the middle. The CDR3 protein is CASSFGLVSYNEQFF. Here the CDR3 DNA reads TGTGCCAGCAGCTTTGGACTCGTGTCCTACAATGAGCAGTTCTTC.